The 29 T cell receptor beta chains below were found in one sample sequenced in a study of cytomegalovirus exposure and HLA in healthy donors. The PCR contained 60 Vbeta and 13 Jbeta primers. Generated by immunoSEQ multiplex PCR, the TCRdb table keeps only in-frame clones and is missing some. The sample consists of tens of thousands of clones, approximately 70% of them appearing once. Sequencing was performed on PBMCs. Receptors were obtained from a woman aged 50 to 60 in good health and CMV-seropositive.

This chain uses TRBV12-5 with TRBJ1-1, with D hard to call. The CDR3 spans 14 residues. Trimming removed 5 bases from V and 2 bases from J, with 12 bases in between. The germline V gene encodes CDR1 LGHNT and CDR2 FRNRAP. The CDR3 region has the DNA TGTGCTAGTGGTCCCCCCAGGAAAAACACTGAAGCTTTCTTT. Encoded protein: CASGPPRKNTEAFF.

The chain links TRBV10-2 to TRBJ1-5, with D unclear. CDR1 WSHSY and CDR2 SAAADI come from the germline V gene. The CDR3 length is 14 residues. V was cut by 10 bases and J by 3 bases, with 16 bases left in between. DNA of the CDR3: TGCGCCACCGCCCCCGGACTCGTCAATCAGCCCCAGCATTTT. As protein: CATAPGLVNQPQHF.

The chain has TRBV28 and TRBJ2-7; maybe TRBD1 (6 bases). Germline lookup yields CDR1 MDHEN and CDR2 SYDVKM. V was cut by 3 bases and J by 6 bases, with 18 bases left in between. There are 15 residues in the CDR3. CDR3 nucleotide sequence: TGTGCCAGCAGTTTGTCGTCGGGACACGTCCTCGAGCAGTACTTC. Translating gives CASSLSSGHVLEQYF. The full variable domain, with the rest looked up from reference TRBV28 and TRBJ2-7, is DVKVTQSSRYLVKRTGEKVFLECVQDMDHENMFWYRQDPGLGLRLIYFSYDVKMKEKGDIPEGYSVSREKKERFSLILESASTNQTSMYLCASSLSSGHVLEQYFGPGTRLTVT.

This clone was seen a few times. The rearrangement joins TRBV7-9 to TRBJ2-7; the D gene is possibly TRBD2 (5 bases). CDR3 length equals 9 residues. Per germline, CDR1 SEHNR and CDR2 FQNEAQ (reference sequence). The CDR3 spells CASSLEVWV. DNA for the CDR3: TGTGCCAGCAGCTTGGAGGTTTGGGTC.

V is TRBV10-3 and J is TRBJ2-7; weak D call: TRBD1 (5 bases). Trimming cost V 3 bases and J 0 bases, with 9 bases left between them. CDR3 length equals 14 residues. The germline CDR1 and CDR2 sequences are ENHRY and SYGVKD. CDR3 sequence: CAISDGASSYEQYF. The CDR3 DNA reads TGTGCCATCAGTGATGGGGCGAGCTCCTACGAGCAGTACTTC.

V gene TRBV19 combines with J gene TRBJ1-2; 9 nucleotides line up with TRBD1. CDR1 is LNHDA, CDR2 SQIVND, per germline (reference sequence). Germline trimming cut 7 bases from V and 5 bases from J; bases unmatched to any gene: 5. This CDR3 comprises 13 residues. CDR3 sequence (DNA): TGTGCCAGTATGGACAGGGGAGGGTATGGCTACACCTTC. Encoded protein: CASMDRGGYGYTF.

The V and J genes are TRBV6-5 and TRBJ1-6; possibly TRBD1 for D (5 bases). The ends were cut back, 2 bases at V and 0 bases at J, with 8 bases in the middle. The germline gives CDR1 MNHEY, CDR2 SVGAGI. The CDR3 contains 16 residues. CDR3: CASSYRGSSYNSPLHF. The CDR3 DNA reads TGTGCCAGCAGTTACCGGGGGAGCTCCTATAATTCACCCCTCCACTTT.

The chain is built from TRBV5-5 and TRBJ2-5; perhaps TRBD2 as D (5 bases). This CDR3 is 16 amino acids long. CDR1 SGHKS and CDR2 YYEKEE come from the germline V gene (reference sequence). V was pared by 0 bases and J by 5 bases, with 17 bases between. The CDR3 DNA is TGTGCCAGCAGCTTGGCTTATTCCGCCGGGATGGAGACCCAGTACTTC. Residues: CASSLAYSAGMETQYF.

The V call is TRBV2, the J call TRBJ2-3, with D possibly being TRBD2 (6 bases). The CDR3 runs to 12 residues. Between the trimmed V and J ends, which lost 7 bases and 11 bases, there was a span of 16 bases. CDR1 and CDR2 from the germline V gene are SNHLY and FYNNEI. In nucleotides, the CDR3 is TGTGCCAGCAAATTGGTATGGAGGGGGCAGTATTTT. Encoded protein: CASKLVWRGQYF.

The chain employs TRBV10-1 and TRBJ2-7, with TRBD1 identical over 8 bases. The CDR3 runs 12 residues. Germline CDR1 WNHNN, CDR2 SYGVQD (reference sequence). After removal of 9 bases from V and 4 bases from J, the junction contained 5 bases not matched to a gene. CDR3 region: CASGQGSYEQYF. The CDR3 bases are TGCGCCAGTGGACAGGGAAGTTACGAGCAGTACTTC.

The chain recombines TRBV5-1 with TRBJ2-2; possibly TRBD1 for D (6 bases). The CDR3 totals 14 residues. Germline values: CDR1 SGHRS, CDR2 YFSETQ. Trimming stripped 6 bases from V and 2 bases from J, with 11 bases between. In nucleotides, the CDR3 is TGCGCCAGCACCAAGACAGGAAACACCGGGGAGCTGTTTTTT. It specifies CASTKTGNTGELFF.

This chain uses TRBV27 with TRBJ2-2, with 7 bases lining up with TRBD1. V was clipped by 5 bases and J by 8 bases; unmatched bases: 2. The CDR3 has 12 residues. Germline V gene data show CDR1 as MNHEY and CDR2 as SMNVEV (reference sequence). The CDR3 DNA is TGTGCCAGCAGTCTGGACAGGGGGGAGCTGTTTTTT. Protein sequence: CASSLDRGELFF.

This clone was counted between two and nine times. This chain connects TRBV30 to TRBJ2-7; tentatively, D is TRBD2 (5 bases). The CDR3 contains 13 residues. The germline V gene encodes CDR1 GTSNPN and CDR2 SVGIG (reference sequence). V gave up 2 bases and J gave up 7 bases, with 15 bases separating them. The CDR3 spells CAWSLGPPGEQYF. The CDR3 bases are TGTGCCTGGAGTCTAGGGCCTCCGGGGGAGCAGTACTTC.

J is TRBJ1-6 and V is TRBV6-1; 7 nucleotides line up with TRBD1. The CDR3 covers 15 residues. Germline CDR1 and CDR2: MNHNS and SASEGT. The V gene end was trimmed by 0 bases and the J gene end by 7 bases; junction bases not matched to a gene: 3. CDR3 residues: CASSEAPTGNSPLHF. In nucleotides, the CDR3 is TGTGCCAGCAGTGAAGCCCCGACAGGGAATTCACCCCTCCACTTT.

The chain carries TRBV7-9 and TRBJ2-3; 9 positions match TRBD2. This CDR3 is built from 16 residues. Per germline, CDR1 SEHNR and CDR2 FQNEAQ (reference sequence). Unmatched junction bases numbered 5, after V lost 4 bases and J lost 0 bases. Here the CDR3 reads CASSSHSGGSTDTQYF. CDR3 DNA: TGTGCCAGCAGCTCGCATAGCGGGGGAAGCACAGATACGCAGTATTTT.

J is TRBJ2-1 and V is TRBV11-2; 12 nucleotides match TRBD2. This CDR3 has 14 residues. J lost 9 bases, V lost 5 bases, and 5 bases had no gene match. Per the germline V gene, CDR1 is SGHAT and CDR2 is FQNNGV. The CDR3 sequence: CASSLAGGQGEQFF. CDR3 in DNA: TGTGCCAGCAGCCTAGCGGGAGGGCAGGGTGAGCAGTTCTTC.

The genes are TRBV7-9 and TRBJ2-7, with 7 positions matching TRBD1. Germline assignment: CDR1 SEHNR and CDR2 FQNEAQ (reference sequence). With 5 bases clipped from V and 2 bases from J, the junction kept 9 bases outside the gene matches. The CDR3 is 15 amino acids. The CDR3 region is CASSPSPGQAYEQYF. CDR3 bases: TGTGCCAGCAGCCCTTCTCCAGGACAGGCCTACGAGCAGTACTTC.

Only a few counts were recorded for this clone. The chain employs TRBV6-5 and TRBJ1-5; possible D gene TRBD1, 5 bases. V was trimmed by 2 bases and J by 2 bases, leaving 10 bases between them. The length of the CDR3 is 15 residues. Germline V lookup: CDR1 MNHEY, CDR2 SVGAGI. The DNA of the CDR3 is TGTGCCAGCAGTTACGCATCGGGGGGCAATCAGCCCCAGCATTTT. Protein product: CASSYASGGNQPQHF.

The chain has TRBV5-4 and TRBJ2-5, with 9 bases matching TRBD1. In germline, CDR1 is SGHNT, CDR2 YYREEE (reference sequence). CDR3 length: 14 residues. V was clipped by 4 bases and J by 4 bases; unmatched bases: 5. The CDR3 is CASSPTGGSETQYF. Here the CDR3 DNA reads TGTGCCAGCAGCCCCACAGGGGGCTCAGAGACCCAGTACTTC. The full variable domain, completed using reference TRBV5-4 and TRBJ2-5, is ETGVTQSPTHLIKTRGQQVTLRCSSQSGHNTVSWYQQALGQGPQFIFQYYREEENGRGNFPPRFSGLQFPNYSSELNVNALELDDSALYLCASSPTGGSETQYFGPGTRLLVL.

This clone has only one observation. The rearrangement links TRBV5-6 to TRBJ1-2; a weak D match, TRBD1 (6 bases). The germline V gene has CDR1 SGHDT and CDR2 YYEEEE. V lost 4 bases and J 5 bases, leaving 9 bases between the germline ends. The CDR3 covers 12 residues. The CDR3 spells CASSPGQYGYTF. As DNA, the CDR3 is TGTGCCAGCAGCCCTGGACAGTATGGCTACACCTTC.

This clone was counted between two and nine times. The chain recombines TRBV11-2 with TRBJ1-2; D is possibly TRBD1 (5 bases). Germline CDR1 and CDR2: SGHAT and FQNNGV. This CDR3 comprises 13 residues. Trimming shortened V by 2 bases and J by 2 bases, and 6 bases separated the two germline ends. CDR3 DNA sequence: TGTGCCAGCAGCTTACCAGGGAACTATGGCTACACCTTC. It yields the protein CASSLPGNYGYTF.

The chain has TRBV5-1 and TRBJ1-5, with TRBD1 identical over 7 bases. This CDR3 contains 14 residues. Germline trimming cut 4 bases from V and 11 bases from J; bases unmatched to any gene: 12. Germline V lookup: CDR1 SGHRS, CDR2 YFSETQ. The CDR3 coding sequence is TGCGCCAGCAGCGAAGGGACAGCCGAATTGGCCCAGCATTTT. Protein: CASSEGTAELAQHF.

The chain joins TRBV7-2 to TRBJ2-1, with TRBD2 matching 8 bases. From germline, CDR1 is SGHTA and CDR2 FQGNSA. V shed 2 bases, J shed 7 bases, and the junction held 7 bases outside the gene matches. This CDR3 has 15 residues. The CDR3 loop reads CASSLQAGVENEQFF. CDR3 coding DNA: TGTGCCAGCAGCTTACAAGCGGGAGTGGAGAATGAGCAGTTCTTC.

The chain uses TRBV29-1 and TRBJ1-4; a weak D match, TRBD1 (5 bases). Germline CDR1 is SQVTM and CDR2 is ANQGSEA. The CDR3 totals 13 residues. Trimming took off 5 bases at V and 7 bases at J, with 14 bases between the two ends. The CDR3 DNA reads TGCAGCGTTCTGTTGGGGCCCGGTGAAAAACTGTTTTTT. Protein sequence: CSVLLGPGEKLFF.

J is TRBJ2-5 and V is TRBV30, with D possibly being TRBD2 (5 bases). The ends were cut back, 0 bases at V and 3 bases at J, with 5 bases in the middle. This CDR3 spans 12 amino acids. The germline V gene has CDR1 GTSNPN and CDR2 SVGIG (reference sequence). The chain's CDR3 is CAWSVGEETQYF. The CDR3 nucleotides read TGTGCCTGGAGTGTCGGGGAAGAGACCCAGTACTTC.

CDR3 nucleotides: TGTGCCAGCAGTGAAATCTGGACAGGGGGCGCGGATACGCAGTATTTT. Translation gives CASSEIWTGGADTQYF. The J gene is TRBJ2-3, the V gene TRBV25-1; 11 positions match TRBD1. The CDR3 contains 16 residues. Germline lookup yields CDR1 MGHDK and CDR2 SYGVNS. J lost 6 bases, V lost 2 bases, and 7 bases had no gene match.

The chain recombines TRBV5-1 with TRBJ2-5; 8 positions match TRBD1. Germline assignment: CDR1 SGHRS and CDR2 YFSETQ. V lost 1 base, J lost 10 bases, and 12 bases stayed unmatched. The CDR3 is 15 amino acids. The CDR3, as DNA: TGCGCCAGCAGCTTGATGTTGTCGGGACAGGAGGGCCAGTACTTC. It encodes CASSLMLSGQEGQYF.

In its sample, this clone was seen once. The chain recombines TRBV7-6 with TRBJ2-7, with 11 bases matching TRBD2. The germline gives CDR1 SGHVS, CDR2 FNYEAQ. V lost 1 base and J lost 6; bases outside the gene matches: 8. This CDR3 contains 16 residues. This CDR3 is CASSLGTSGLGGEQYF. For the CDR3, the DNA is TGTGCCAGCAGCTTAGGGACTAGCGGGTTGGGGGGCGAGCAGTACTTC.

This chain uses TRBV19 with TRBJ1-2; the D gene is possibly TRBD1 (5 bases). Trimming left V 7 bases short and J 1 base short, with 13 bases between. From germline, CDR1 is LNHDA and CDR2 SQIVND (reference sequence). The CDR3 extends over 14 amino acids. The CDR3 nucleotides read TGTGCCAGTACCGTCAGGGAGGATAACTATGGCTACACCTTC. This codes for CASTVREDNYGYTF.